A single sample gave rise to the 22 T cell receptor beta chains below, sequenced in a study of cytomegalovirus exposure and HLA in healthy donors (TCRdb year 2017). Receptor libraries were prepared by the immunoSEQ multiplex PCR assay. For the multiplex PCR, a mixture combining 60 forward primers for TCR Vbeta segments and 13 reverse primers for TCR Jbeta segments was used. TCRdb obtained this table from immuneACCESS and retained in-frame rearrangements with V and J assigned. These tables miss some clones; where compared with another copy, unresolved V genes account for less than half of the shortfall, and the remainder is unexplained. The sample table contains approximately 100,000 clones; only one count was recorded for about 86% of them. The ten largest account for more than 2% of the sample. Material for sequencing was PBMCs. Every receptor here comes from a woman aged 30 to 39 in good health and CMV-seronegative.

CDR3 nucleotide sequence: TGCGCCAGGTACACAGATACGCAGTATTTT. Encoded protein: CARYTDTQYF. The rearrangement links TRBV10-1 to TRBJ2-3; D gene uncertain. The V end was cut by 9 bases, the J end by 2 bases, with 3 bases between. The CDR3 spans 10 residues. CDR1 and CDR2 (germline): WNHNN, SYGVQD (reference sequence).

The chain employs TRBV7-3 and TRBJ2-1; the match to TRBD2 covers 9 bases. The V segment lost 3 bases and the J segment 8 bases; nucleotides outside the gene matches: 11. CDR3 size: 16 residues. Germline loops: CDR1 SGHTA, CDR2 FQGTGA. The CDR3 bases are TGTGCCAGCAGCTTCTCTAGAGCGGGAGGACAGGATGAGCAGTTCTTC. As protein: CASSFSRAGGQDEQFF.

V is TRBV6-6 and J is TRBJ2-7, with a tentative D call TRBD1 (5 bases). Germline V lookup: CDR1 MNHNY, CDR2 SVGAGI (reference sequence). This CDR3 spans 15 amino acids. Trimming left V 2 bases short and J 3 bases short, with 14 bases between. The CDR3 spells CASSYIGSGFYEQYF. DNA of the CDR3: TGTGCCAGCAGTTACATTGGGTCAGGGTTCTACGAGCAGTACTTC.

The V and J genes are TRBV5-1 and TRBJ2-1, with TRBD2 matching 12 bases. The trim removed 4 bases at V and 2 bases at J, leaving 7 bases unmatched. CDR3 length: 17 amino acids. Germline CDR1 and CDR2: SGHRS and YFSETQ. This chain's CDR3 is CASSVTSGRLTYNEQFF. The CDR3 region has the DNA TGCGCCAGCAGCGTTACTAGCGGGAGGTTGACCTACAATGAGCAGTTCTTC.

This clone came up a few times. Sequence at one end of the junction differs from germline and may be a read error. The chain joins TRBV7-9 to TRBJ2-1, with 9 bases matching TRBD2. CDR1 is SEHNR, CDR2 FQNEAQ, per germline (reference sequence). This CDR3 has 16 amino acids. CDR3 loop: CSSSSRFSGSDNEQFF. For the CDR3, the DNA is TGTTCCAGCAGCTCCCGATTTAGCGGGAGCGACAATGAGCAGTTCTTC.

V gene TRBV10-3 combines with J gene TRBJ2-1; D gene uncertain. This CDR3 is built from 13 residues. V shed 6 bases and J shed 6 bases, with 12 bases lying between them. CDR1 and CDR2 from the germline V gene are ENHRY and SYGVKD. DNA of the CDR3: TGTGCCATCAGGAGGAGTGGCCCCAATGAGCAGTTCTTC. Its protein is CAIRRSGPNEQFF.

The chain joins TRBV19 to TRBJ1-1; TRBD1 might be the D (5 bases). Germline CDR1 LNHDA, CDR2 SQIVND (reference sequence). The V and J ends lost 3 bases and 7 bases respectively, with 9 bases between them. The CDR3 is 12 residues long. CDR3 sequence: CASSIGGLEAFF. The CDR3 nucleotides are TGTGCCAGTAGTATTGGGGGACTTGAAGCTTTCTTT.

This sequence joins TRBV6-5 and TRBJ2-7; 10 nucleotides align to TRBD1. With V trimmed by 0 bases and J by 3 bases, 2 bases remained unmatched. The CDR3 is 15 amino acids. Germline loops: CDR1 MNHEY, CDR2 SVGAGI. The CDR3 nucleotides read TGTGCCAGCAGTTACTCCTGGACAGGGGGCTACGAGCAGTACTTC. Protein sequence: CASSYSWTGGYEQYF.

The rearrangement joins TRBV5-4 to TRBJ2-5; TRBD2 is a possible D gene (6 bases). The CDR3 sequence is 16 residues long. The V end lost 2 bases, the J end lost 2 bases, and 16 bases lay between the germline ends. The germline CDR1 and CDR2 sequences are SGHNT and YYREEE (reference sequence). The CDR3 region has the DNA TGTGCCAGCAGCTTACCTCCTCGCGGGGATCAAGAGACCCAGTACTTC. Its translation is CASSLPPRGDQETQYF.

J is TRBJ2-1 and V is TRBV7-9, with 7 bases identical to TRBD2. J gave up 9 bases and V 3 bases, and 8 bases lay outside the gene matches. Germline values: CDR1 SEHNR, CDR2 FQNEAQ (reference sequence). The CDR3 consists of 14 residues. CDR3 DNA sequence: TGTGCCAGCAGCTTGGCGGGAGTTCGGGCTGAGCAGTTCTTC. Translating it yields CASSLAGVRAEQFF.

This clone turned up a few times. This chain uses TRBV7-9 with TRBJ2-7, with 9 bases that match TRBD2. The CDR3 extends over 15 amino acids. J lost 3 bases, V lost 5 bases, and 8 bases had no gene match. Germline CDR1 reads SEHNR; CDR2 reads FQNEAQ (reference sequence). CDR3 nucleotide sequence: TGTGCCAGCAGCCGGCCGGGACTAGCTCGCTACGAGCAGTACTTC. It translates to CASSRPGLARYEQYF.

This sequence joins TRBV2 and TRBJ2-4, with D unresolved. The V gene's germline CDR1 is SNHLY and CDR2 FYNNEI. Trimming removed 6 bases from V and 0 bases from J, with 12 bases in between. This CDR3 has 15 residues. The CDR3 DNA follows: TGTGCCAGCAGAGCGCTACTAATAGCCAAAAACATTCAGTACTTC. It codes for CASRALLIAKNIQYF.

The rearrangement uses TRBV2 and TRBJ2-7; D uncertain. CDR3 length: 11 amino acids. Germline V gene lookup returns CDR1 SNHLY and CDR2 FYNNEI. Trimming took 5 bases from V and 4 from J, leaving 6 bases between them. In DNA form, the CDR3 reads TGTGCCAGCAGTTATGAGTACGAGCAGTACTTC. Translating gives CASSYEYEQYF.

The rearrangement links TRBV5-1 to TRBJ2-5, with 8 bases lining up with TRBD1. The CDR3 sequence is 14 residues long. CDR1 is SGHRS, CDR2 YFSETQ, per germline. J gave up 5 bases and V 4 bases, and 7 bases lay outside the gene matches. CDR3 sequence reads: CASSEQGARETQYF. CDR3 sequence (DNA): TGCGCCAGCAGCGAGCAGGGGGCGCGGGAGACCCAGTACTTC.

The chain combines TRBV7-2 with TRBJ2-1; a possible D gene is TRBD2 (6 bases). The CDR3 totals 14 residues. Germline-derived CDR1 and CDR2 are SGHTA and FQGNSA. V was clipped by 1 base and J by 8 bases, with 12 bases between them. The DNA of the CDR3 is TGTGCCAGCAGCTTAGGGGGTACTAGCTATGAGCAGTTCTTC. This sequence encodes CASSLGGTSYEQFF.

As to this clone: This specimen includes other DNA sequences encoding the same CDR3. The chain recombines TRBV7-2 with TRBJ1-5, with a tentative D call TRBD1 (6 bases). V lost 1 base to trimming and J lost 6 bases, with 13 bases between them. The CDR3 loop spans 15 amino acids. Looked up from germline, CDR1 is SGHTA and CDR2 is FQGNSA. CDR3 in DNA: TGTGCCAGCAGCTTAGTCGCAGGGGCCGGTCAGCCCCAGCATTTT. Its protein product is CASSLVAGAGQPQHF.

J is TRBJ2-1 and V is TRBV7-6, with 13 positions matching TRBD2. CDR1 is SGHVS and CDR2 is FNYEAQ in the germline V gene. J lost 6 bases, V lost 0 bases, and 14 bases had no gene match. The CDR3 is made up of 20 amino acids. The CDR3 DNA is TGTGCCAGCAGCTTAGCCCCCTACGGGAGAACTAGCGGGAGGGCCAATGAGCAGTTCTTC. Translated: CASSLAPYGRTSGRANEQFF. The full variable domain, with the rest looked up from reference TRBV7-6 and TRBJ2-1, is GAGVSQSPRYKVTKRGQDVALRCDPISGHVSLYWYRQALGQGPEFLTYFNYEAQQDKSGLPNDRFSAERPEGSISTLTIQRTEQRDSAMYRCASSLAPYGRTSGRANEQFFGPGTRLTVL.

The V and J genes are TRBV5-6 and TRBJ1-1; D may be TRBD1 (6 bases). CDR1 and CDR2 (germline): SGHDT, YYEEEE. The CDR3 loop spans 13 amino acids. V was pared by 4 bases and J by 7 bases, with 14 bases between. CDR3 DNA: TGTGCCAGCAGCCCCGGACAGCCCCGTGAAGCTTTCTTT. It encodes CASSPGQPREAFF.

The chain combines TRBV20-1 with TRBJ2-1; tentatively, D is TRBD2 (6 bases). Germline CDR1 is DFQATT and CDR2 is SNEGSKA (reference sequence). Trimming pared 4 bases from V and 9 bases from J, leaving 10 bases between. There are 11 residues in the CDR3. The CDR3 is CSANLGGEQFF. CDR3 in DNA: TGCAGTGCTAACCTCGGGGGTGAGCAGTTCTTC.

V is TRBV4-1 and J is TRBJ2-2; 8 nucleotides agree with TRBD2. This CDR3 has 16 residues. Germline values: CDR1 MGHRA, CDR2 YSYEKL. With V trimmed by 3 bases and J by 0 bases, 3 bases remained unmatched. CDR3 coding DNA: TGCGCCAGCAGCCAGCAGGGACTAGCGAACACCGGGGAGCTGTTTTTT. This sequence encodes CASSQQGLANTGELFF.

CDR3 amino acids: CASSIFTGPTNEKLFF. The CDR3 bases are TGTGCCAGCAGCATCTTTACAGGGCCCACTAATGAAAAACTGTTTTTT. V usage is TRBV7-6 and J usage is TRBJ1-4, with TRBD1 as a possible D gene (6 bases). V lost 5 bases to trimming and J lost 2 bases, with 15 bases between them. CDR1 and CDR2 from the germline V gene are SGHVS and FNYEAQ. This CDR3 region has 16 residues.

V gene TRBV18 combines with J gene TRBJ2-3; 15 nucleotides match TRBD2. With V trimmed by 3 bases and J by 1 base, 5 bases remained unmatched. CDR3 length equals 18 residues. In germline, CDR1 is KGHSH, CDR2 LQKENI. The CDR3 DNA is TGTGCCAGCTCACCTGGACTAGCGGGAGGGCCGGGCACAGATACGCAGTATTTT. Its protein product is CASSPGLAGGPGTDTQYF.